Listed here are 10 T cell receptor beta chains from one sample, sequenced in a study of OX40 agonist ivuxolimab in advanced cancers. The data were produced by immunoSEQ multiplex PCR, yet TCRdb's version contains in-frame clones alone and is incomplete. The sample has some 110,000 clones; roughly 92% are singletons. The input for sequencing was CD4+ or CD8+ T cells sorted from blood, taken in a trial of the OX40 agonist ivuxolimab. The receptors come from an adult with an advanced solid tumor such as melanoma, head and neck, liver or kidney cancer.

V is TRBV7-3 and J is TRBJ1-1; the D is unclear. This CDR3 comprises 13 residues. Trimming took 3 bases from V and 0 from J, leaving 5 bases between them. Germline V gene data show CDR1 as SGHTA and CDR2 as FQGTGA. The DNA for the CDR3 is TGTGCCAGCAGCTTTAAAATGAACACTGAAGCTTTCTTT. Its protein is CASSFKMNTEAFF. The full variable domain, with the rest looked up from reference TRBV7-3 and TRBJ1-1, is GAGVSQTPSNKVTEKGKYVELRCDPISGHTALYWYRQSLGQGPEFLIYFQGTGAADDSGLPNDRFFAVRPEGSVSTLKIQRTERGDSAVYLCASSFKMNTEAFFGQGTRLTVV.

This sequence joins TRBV19 and TRBJ2-1; D could derive from TRBD1 or TRBD2 (5 bases each). Germline values: CDR1 LNHDA, CDR2 SQIVND (reference sequence). This CDR3 is built from 17 residues. Trimming removed 5 bases from V and 1 base from J, with 18 bases in between. The DNA of the CDR3 is TGTGCCAGTAGTCAAATCCGCCCCGGGACGTCCTACAATGAGCAGTTCTTC. Amino acid sequence: CASSQIRPGTSYNEQFF.

This chain connects TRBV6-5 to TRBJ2-3; 9 nucleotides agree with TRBD2. The V gene end was trimmed by 4 bases and the J gene end by 6 bases; junction bases not matched to a gene: 5. CDR1 MNHEY and CDR2 SVGAGI come from the germline V gene. CDR3 length: 14 amino acids. In DNA, the CDR3 is TGTGCCAGCAGTTTTCTAGCGGGAATGGATACGCAGTATTTT. Protein sequence: CASSFLAGMDTQYF.

The CDR3 DNA sequence: TGTGCCAGCACGGGAGGTAATGAAAAACTGTTTTTT. Its protein product is CASTGGNEKLFF. The chain carries TRBV27 and TRBJ1-4; D remains ambiguous. The CDR3 runs to 12 residues. Germline V gene lookup returns CDR1 MNHEY and CDR2 SMNVEV (reference sequence). The ends were cut back, 7 bases at V and 4 bases at J, with 7 bases in the middle.

The chain has TRBV18 and TRBJ1-2, with TRBD1 identical over 7 bases. The CDR3 totals 13 residues. The V segment lost 3 bases and the J segment 6 bases; nucleotides outside the gene matches: 4. CDR1 is KGHSH, CDR2 LQKENI, per germline. As DNA, the CDR3 is TGTGCCAGCTCACCGCGAGGACAGGATGGCTACACCTTC. It translates to CASSPRGQDGYTF.

On this clone: One end of the junction is discordant with germline, which a read error may explain. The genes are TRBV5-1 and TRBJ1-1; D might be TRBD1 (6 bases). The CDR3 consists of 13 residues. CDR1 and CDR2 from the germline V gene are SGHRS and YFSETQ. CDR3 amino acids: CASSLEGVRIDLF. The CDR3 nucleotides are TGCGCCAGCAGCTTGGAGGGGGTCCGGATAGATCTCTTT.

The chain has TRBV6-5 and TRBJ1-2; 7 nucleotides line up with TRBD1. V shed 0 bases, J shed 6 bases, and the junction held 7 bases outside the gene matches. Germline V gene lookup returns CDR1 MNHEY and CDR2 SVGAGI. The CDR3 contains 15 residues. The CDR3 sequence: CASSYSAGGGHGYTF. CDR3 DNA: TGTGCCAGCAGTTACTCCGCAGGGGGTGGTCATGGCTACACCTTC.

This chain links TRBV19 with TRBJ2-6, with TRBD2 matching over 9 bases. The CDR3 runs to 20 residues. The V segment lost 4 bases and the J segment 0 bases; nucleotides outside the gene matches: 13. Looked up from germline, CDR1 is LNHDA and CDR2 is SQIVND (reference sequence). As DNA, the CDR3 is TGTGCCAGTAGTACTACTATTATCGCGGGAGGGCTCTCTGGGGCCAACGTCCTGACTTTC. Protein: CASSTTIIAGGLSGANVLTF.

The V and J genes are TRBV14 and TRBJ2-3; no definite D call. The CDR3 loop spans 13 amino acids. Per the germline V gene, CDR1 is SGHDN and CDR2 is FVKESK. The V end was cut by 5 bases, the J end by 5 bases, with 11 bases between. The DNA of the CDR3 is TGTGCCAGCAGCTTCTCTCCCCTAGATACGCAGTATTTT. The encoded protein is CASSFSPLDTQYF. The whole variable domain, filled in from reference TRBV14 and TRBJ2-3, reads EAGVTQFPSHSVIEKGQTVTLRCDPISGHDNLYWYRRVMGKEIKFLLHFVKESKQDESGMPNNRFLAERTGGTYSTLKVQPAELEDSGVYFCASSFSPLDTQYFGPGTRLTVL.

The chain uses TRBV5-1 and TRBJ2-5; D unclear. The CDR3 has 13 amino acids. Trimming took off 0 bases at V and 2 bases at J, with 5 bases between the two ends. Per the germline V gene, CDR1 is SGHRS and CDR2 is YFSETQ. The CDR3: CASSLDLQETQYF. CDR3 DNA sequence: TGCGCCAGCAGCTTGGATCTGCAAGAGACCCAGTACTTC.